The 19 T cell receptor beta chains reported below all come from one sample, sequenced in a study of blood T cell repertoires in COVID-19. Sequenced by immunoSEQ multiplex PCR; TCRdb stores in-frame clones only, minus some. The table records about 98,000 clones, about four fifths of them present only once. The specimen was peripheral blood. These receptors were taken from a man between 70 and 80 years old with acute or convalescent COVID-19.

This clone was seen a few times. V gene TRBV3-1 (or the pseudogene TRBV3-2) combines with J gene TRBJ2-1; tentative D call: TRBD1 (6 bases). The CDR3 has 15 amino acids. With 3 bases removed from V and 8 bases from J, the gap between germline ends came to 17 bases. Looked up from germline, CDR1 is LGHDT and CDR2 is YNNKEL (reference sequence). The CDR3 nucleotides read TGTGCCAGCAGCCATGTTACTCAGGGGTTCTATGAGCAGTTCTTC. Translating it yields CASSHVTQGFYEQFF.

The DNA for the CDR3 is TGCGCCAGCAGCTGGGGACTAGCGGGAGGGAGGAGCAATGAGCAGTTCTTC. Amino acids: CASSWGLAGGRSNEQFF. This sequence joins TRBV5-1 and TRBJ2-1; the match to TRBD2 covers 16 bases. V shed 3 bases and J 6 bases; nucleotides not matched to a gene: 6. This CDR3 region has 17 residues. Germline-derived CDR1 and CDR2 are SGHRS and YFSETQ.

V usage is TRBV7-8 and J usage is TRBJ1-5; D may be TRBD1 (6 bases). V shed 1 base and J shed 4 bases, with 11 bases lying between them. CDR3 length equals 15 residues. Germline V gene lookup returns CDR1 SGHVS and CDR2 FQNEAQ. This chain's CDR3 is CASSLGQVRNQPQHF. In DNA form, the CDR3 reads TGTGCCAGCAGCTTAGGACAGGTTAGAAATCAGCCCCAGCATTTT.

The V and J genes are TRBV5-4 and TRBJ2-3, with D maybe TRBD2 (5 bases). The CDR3 is made up of 15 amino acids. Germline V lookup: CDR1 SGHNT, CDR2 YYREEE (reference sequence). V shed 1 base and J shed 1 base, with 10 bases lying between them. CDR3 region: CASSLSWGGTDTQYF. The CDR3 bases are TGTGCCAGCAGCTTGTCCTGGGGAGGCACAGATACGCAGTATTTT.

This sequence joins TRBV18 and TRBJ2-1, with TRBD2 identical over 11 bases. V lost 6 bases to trimming and J lost 8 bases; unmatched junction nucleotides: 9. There are 15 residues in the CDR3. Germline-derived CDR1 and CDR2 are KGHSH and LQKENI. DNA of the CDR3: TGTGCCAGCTCGGCGGGACTAGCGGAGCTCTATGAGCAGTTCTTC. The encoded protein is CASSAGLAELYEQFF.

The chain links TRBV3-1 (or the pseudogene TRBV3-2) to TRBJ2-4; 8 positions match TRBD2. Germline trimming cut 4 bases from V and 4 bases from J; bases unmatched to any gene: 12. The CDR3 spans 17 residues. CDR1 LGHDT and CDR2 YNNKEL come from the germline V gene (reference sequence). The CDR3 sequence: CASSPQRVSGRKNIQYF. The CDR3 DNA reads as TGTGCCAGCAGCCCGCAGAGGGTCAGCGGGAGAAAAAACATTCAGTACTTC.

J is TRBJ2-5 and V is TRBV30; D may be TRBD2 (6 bases). V lost 5 bases to trimming and J lost 7 bases, with 14 bases between them. The CDR3 sequence is 12 residues long. Germline CDR1 and CDR2: GTSNPN and SVGIG (reference sequence). CDR3 region: CAWGRGEGTQYF. DNA of the CDR3: TGTGCCTGGGGGCGGGGAGAAGGGACCCAGTACTTC.

The chain uses TRBV5-4 and TRBJ1-2; 7 bases fit TRBD1. V lost 6 bases to trimming and J lost 4 bases; unmatched junction nucleotides: 6. Germline V gene data show CDR1 as SGHNT and CDR2 as YYREEE (reference sequence). The length of the CDR3 is 13 residues. The CDR3 DNA follows: TGTGCCAGCACCCCCGGGACAGCCTATGGCTACACCTTC. Translating gives CASTPGTAYGYTF.

CDR3 DNA sequence: TGTGCCACCAGTGATACTAGATCCGAGCAGTACTTC. The encoded protein is CATSDTRSEQYF. The V and J genes are TRBV24-1 and TRBJ2-7; possible D gene TRBD2, 5 bases. CDR1 and CDR2 (germline): KGHDR, SFDVKD. V was trimmed by 3 bases and J by 6 bases, leaving 8 bases between them. CDR3 length: 12 amino acids.

The J gene is TRBJ1-1, the V gene TRBV18; 8 bases are a match to TRBD1. After removal of 6 bases from V and 4 bases from J, the junction contained 13 bases not matched to a gene. The germline CDR1 and CDR2 sequences are KGHSH and LQKENI. This CDR3 comprises 16 residues. In DNA, the CDR3 is TGTGCCAGCTCGCCCAATCGGCAGGGGGCTAGCACTGAAGCTTTCTTT. Amino acids: CASSPNRQGASTEAFF.

This clone was seen a handful of times. The V gene is TRBV5-1, the J gene TRBJ2-5; D may be TRBD1 (5 bases). This CDR3 region has 15 residues. Trimming removed 4 bases at V and 5 bases at J, with 18 bases between. The germline gives CDR1 SGHRS, CDR2 YFSETQ. The CDR3 region has the DNA TGCGCCAGCAGCCCCGGCAGGACAATTGGCGAGACCCAGTACTTC. Protein product: CASSPGRTIGETQYF. Complete variable domain (other parts from reference TRBV5-1 and TRBJ2-5): KAGVTQTPRYLIKTRGQQVTLSCSPISGHRSVSWYQQTPGQGLQFLFEYFSETQRNKGNFPGRFSGRQFSNSRSEMNVSTLELGDSALYLCASSPGRTIGETQYFGPGTRLLVL.

V and J are TRBV30 and TRBJ2-7; 10 bases line up with TRBD2. CDR1 and CDR2 from the germline V gene are GTSNPN and SVGIG (reference sequence). V lost 2 bases and J lost 2; bases outside the gene matches: 12. The CDR3 is 17 amino acids. The CDR3 sequence: CAWSPRMSGREPYEQYF. In nucleotides, the CDR3 is TGTGCCTGGAGTCCAAGGATGAGCGGGAGGGAGCCCTACGAGCAGTACTTC.

This clone was found a few times. V is TRBV9 and J is TRBJ1-2, with TRBD1 matching 10 bases. CDR1 is SGDLS, CDR2 YYNGEE, per germline. The CDR3 is 15 amino acids. J was trimmed by 2 bases and V by 3 bases; bases with no gene match: 4. CDR3 coding DNA: TGTGCCAGCAGCGCCGACAGGGGGCGCAACTATGGCTACACCTTC. It specifies CASSADRGRNYGYTF.

There are a few counts of this clone. The V gene is TRBV27, the J gene TRBJ2-3; D possibly corresponds to TRBD2 (6 bases). The germline CDR1 and CDR2 sequences are MNHEY and SMNVEV (reference sequence). The CDR3 loop spans 19 amino acids. V was pared by 0 bases and J by 5 bases, with 24 bases between. CDR3 bases: TGTGCCAGCAGTTTATCGCGGGACTGGTATCCACAGACAGAAGATACGCAGTATTTT. This gives the protein CASSLSRDWYPQTEDTQYF.

The chain links TRBV6-5 to TRBJ2-1; TRBD2 agrees at 11 bases. The junction had 4 bases not matched to a gene; V was cut back by 2 bases and J by 4 bases. Germline V lookup: CDR1 MNHEY, CDR2 SVGAGI. This CDR3 is built from 16 residues. As DNA, the CDR3 is TGTGCCAGCAGTTACGAAGGGACTAGCGGTTACAATGAGCAGTTCTTC. Translating it yields CASSYEGTSGYNEQFF.

The chain has TRBV14 and TRBJ2-7; D perhaps matches TRBD2 (6 bases). This CDR3 is 16 amino acids long. V lost 0 bases and J lost 2, with 14 bases in between. Germline CDR1 and CDR2: SGHDN and FVKESK. Written as DNA, the CDR3 is TGTGCCAGCAGCCAAGATTTGGCGGGATGGCCCTACGAGCAGTACTTC. Translation: CASSQDLAGWPYEQYF.

The V call is TRBV10-3, the J call TRBJ1-2, with TRBD1 as a possible D gene (5 bases). CDR1 is ENHRY, CDR2 SYGVKD, per germline. This CDR3 contains 14 residues. V was pared by 3 bases and J by 5 bases, with 13 bases between. The CDR3 loop reads CAISDKGPKYGYTF. In DNA form, the CDR3 reads TGTGCCATCAGTGACAAGGGGCCAAAGTATGGCTACACCTTC.

This chain uses TRBV7-3 with TRBJ2-1; 7 bases fit TRBD2. This CDR3 has 15 residues. The germline CDR1 and CDR2 sequences are SGHTA and FQGTGA. V trimming: 3 bases; J trimming: 0 bases; junction bases outside the gene matches: 2. CDR3 coding DNA: TGTGCCAGCAGCTTTGCGGGGGACTCCTACAATGAGCAGTTCTTC. Amino acids: CASSFAGDSYNEQFF.

V is TRBV5-1 and J is TRBJ1-1; D not certain. Germline V gives CDR1 SGHRS, CDR2 YFSETQ. This CDR3 comprises 15 residues. The ends were cut back, 2 bases at V and 3 bases at J, with 14 bases in the middle. The CDR3 DNA reads as TGCGCCAGCAGCTTTTCGAACCTGGCAGACACTGAAGCTTTCTTT. It codes for CASSFSNLADTEAFF.